This paragraph covers one T cell receptor (beta chain) sequence. This clonotype was seen a few times. Its antigen is unknown. No clone much larger than this one lies a single base away; base qualities are absent. For unsorted PBMC libraries, 2 million PBMCs were used after storage in RNAlater at -80 degrees C until RNA extraction. Peripheral blood underwent Ficoll-Hypaque density gradient centrifugation to isolate PBMCs, which were then cryopreserved in liquid nitrogen. The source of the sample is a study of neurological immune-mediated disorders (dated by TCRdb to about 2019). With regard to the full study: The study compared peripheral blood TCR-beta repertoires of HTLV-I-associated myelopathy (HAM/TSP) patients, multiple sclerosis patients and healthy controls using UMI-based sequencing. Longitudinal samples, technical triplicates and paired sorted CD4+ and CD8+ T-cell subsets, alongside PBMC samples, were included among the roughly 98 TCR-beta libraries. The cohort included some 66 subjects: approximately 15 with HAM/TSP, around 34 with multiple sclerosis, and roughly 20 healthy controls.

Study-level results and caveats: TCR clonal expansion was highest in HAM/TSP patients and lowest in MS patients, with MS patients falling below even healthy controls. No identical CDR3 amino acid sequences were shared among expanded clones across subjects, suggesting private TCR-beta repertoires in all groups.

cDNA was synthesized by template-switch 5'RACE using a primer with a 10-nucleotide random unique molecular identifier that tagged each TCR transcript. Over 170 million TCR-beta sequences, covering 15-18 subjects, were produced in each sequencing run. The RNeasy kit was used for extraction of total RNA. The KAPA Real-time Library Amplification kit was used to amplify TCR-beta VDJ regions with primers for the TCR constant region and the 5'RACE anchor. A first PCR added sample indexes and Illumina adaptors, after which a second PCR increased the library yield. The roughly 650 bp TCR product was size-selected on a 2% E-gel SizeSelection system after Ampure bead purification. Before pooling, libraries had their quality checked on a Bioanalyzer, their concentration measured with Qubit, and their quantity determined with the Kapa Library Quantification kit. Paired-end 2 x 150 bp sequencing of the libraries was performed on an Illumina HiSeq 2500. To increase sequence diversity, about 23-32% phiX was spiked into each library pool. The paper's data handling went like this. Quality-filtered reads were processed with the UMI-based MiGEC pipeline, and over 85% of raw TCR sequences were removed by the MiGEC pipeline during error correction. VDJ genes were aligned to IMGT germline references, and clonotypes were defined by unique CDR3 amino acid sequence plus V-J genes. Clonal expansion, Shannon diversity, and CDR3 relatedness (CalcPairwiseDistances, ClusterSamples) were evaluated with VDJtools, and phylogenetic trees were built with CLCbio workbench. A clone was classed as expanded if it had 8 or more unique UMIs, a cutoff based on coefficient-of-variation modelling across technical triplicates. Starting from the raw public reads, TCRdb applied fastp trimming at Q25, assembled clones with MiXCR and retained in-frame beta chains. One record per CDR3 amino acid sequence lists the most common genes and DNA. The authors' filters were not applied to this entry. The sample yields 20,000 to 25,000 distinct CDR3 sequences; about 16% were counted once. Clones ranked in the top ten supply 15% of the sample.

The TCR comes from a female donor with HTLV-1-associated myelopathy (HAM/TSP). The sequencing sample was made of PBMCs.

The CDR3 protein is CASSRGGTSGATDTQYF. The base sequence is TGTGCCAGCAGCCGAGGGGGGACTAGCGGTGCCACAGATACGCAGTATTTT. The rearranged segments are TRBV3-1 and TRBJ2-3, with 11 bases in between that match TRBD2. Clipping removes 4 bases from V and 2 bases from J, with 8 as the unmatched junction base count. The germline V gene (reference sequence) yields LGHDT for CDR1 and YNNKEL for CDR2. The CDR3, from cysteine to phenylalanine, totals 17 residues. The DNA shown is the 51-base CDR3, in frame from base 1.